A single sample gave rise to the 11 T cell receptor beta chains below, sequenced in a study of sequential checkpoint blockade in melanoma. This sample's treatment: randomized to nivolumab then ipilimumab (arm A) or the reverse (arm B). The data were produced by immunoSEQ multiplex PCR, yet TCRdb's version contains in-frame clones alone and is incomplete. The data show 18,000 or so clones, with 70% to 75% seen just once and 34% held by the top ten. Sequencing was performed on CD8+ T cells sorted from blood (inferred from file names), taken from a patient given nivolumab and ipilimumab in sequence. These receptors all stem from a human donor with melanoma.

This clone was picked up a small number of times. V gene TRBV12-1 combines with J gene TRBJ1-5. TRBV12-1 is given as a pseudogene. The CDR3 contains 13 residues. CDR3 protein: CASSFMRDQPQHF. The CDR3 bases are TGTGCCAGCAGCTTTATGAGGGATCAGCCCCAGCATTTT.

The chain is built from TRBV5-8 and TRBJ2-5; 11 nucleotides agree with TRBD2. CDR3 size: 15 residues. Trimming removed 4 bases from V and 5 bases from J; junction bases left unmatched: 7. Germline V CDR1 and CDR2: SGHTS, YDEGEE. CDR3 sequence reads: CASSRGSGGGETQYF. DNA for the CDR3: TGTGCCAGCAGCCGAGGTAGCGGGGGGGGCGAGACCCAGTACTTC.

The chain couples TRBV27 to TRBJ1-2; tentative D call: TRBD1 (6 bases). CDR1 is MNHEY and CDR2 is SMNVEV in the germline V gene (reference sequence). With 8 bases removed from V and 7 bases from J, the gap between germline ends came to 11 bases. This CDR3 is 11 amino acids long. In nucleotides, the CDR3 is TGTGCCAGCGCCACAGGGTTTGGCTACACCTTC. Translating it yields CASATGFGYTF.

This sequence joins TRBV21-1 and TRBJ2-1; TRBD1, as called in the table, went unchecked against the DNA. TRBV21-1 has pseudogene status. The CDR3 loop spans 17 amino acids. CDR3 bases: TGTGCCAGCAGCAAACCGGGACAAAAAAGCTCCTACAATGAGCAGTTCTTC. It encodes CASSKPGQKSSYNEQFF.

In this sample, this clone turned up a few times. This CDR3 is CASSLKLAVTGELFF. The CDR3 DNA reads TGTGCCAGCAGCTTAAAACTAGCTGTCACCGGGGAGCTGTTTTTT. The rearrangement uses TRBV7-7 and TRBJ2-2; maybe TRBD2 (6 bases). Germline V gene sequence: CDR1 SSHAT, CDR2 FNYEAQ (reference sequence). V lost 2 bases and J lost 4, with 11 bases in between. The CDR3 contains 15 residues.

The chain is built from TRBV6-4 and TRBJ2-3; 7 bases agree with TRBD2. V lost 8 bases to trimming and J lost 2 bases; unmatched junction nucleotides: 7. This CDR3 has 14 amino acids. Germline CDR1 and CDR2: MRHNA and SNTAGT. The CDR3 nucleotides are TGTGCCAGCTCCCCAGCGGGACCCACAGATACGCAGTATTTT. Amino acids: CASSPAGPTDTQYF.

The chain combines TRBV5-1 with TRBJ2-7; perhaps TRBD1 as D (5 bases). CDR1 is SGHRS and CDR2 is YFSETQ in the germline V gene. The germline V and J ends were trimmed by 0 bases and 6 bases, with 10 bases remaining between them. The CDR3 loop spans 13 amino acids. The CDR3 is CASSLGRASEQYF. As DNA, the CDR3 is TGCGCCAGCAGCTTGGGCAGGGCAAGCGAGCAGTACTTC.

The chain carries TRBV19 and TRBJ2-7; weak D call: TRBD2 (5 bases). Germline V gene sequence: CDR1 LNHDA, CDR2 SQIVND (reference sequence). V was pared by 3 bases and J by 7 bases, with 13 bases between. The CDR3 is 13 residues long. Here the CDR3 DNA reads TGTGCCAGTAGTATCATAGAGGGCGGGGAGCAGTACTTC. This encodes CASSIIEGGEQYF.

This chain connects TRBV5-1 to TRBJ2-7; TRBD2 matches at 12 bases. V shed 4 bases and J 3 bases; nucleotides not matched to a gene: 8. Germline CDR1 and CDR2: SGHRS and YFSETQ. There are 16 residues in the CDR3. The CDR3 DNA sequence: TGCGCCAGCAGCCTTGGACTAGCGGGGACTGACTACGAGCAGTACTTC. Protein product: CASSLGLAGTDYEQYF.

The gene calls are TRBV29-1 and TRBJ2-2; 9 bases map to TRBD2. Trimming at V came to 5 bases and at J to 5 bases, leaving 3 bases not matched to a gene. The CDR3 consists of 13 residues. Germline V CDR1 and CDR2: SQVTM, ANQGSEA. The CDR3 reads CSVRLAGTGELFF. The CDR3 DNA is TGCAGCGTTCGCCTAGCGGGAACCGGGGAGCTGTTTTTT.

This clone was recorded a few times. The rearrangement links TRBV19 to TRBJ1-2, with D perhaps matching TRBD1 (5 bases). Per germline, CDR1 LNHDA and CDR2 SQIVND (reference sequence). V dropped 6 bases and J dropped 2 bases, with 10 bases sitting between them. CDR3 length: 13 amino acids. The chain's CDR3 is CASSWTLNYGYTF. CDR3 sequence (DNA): TGTGCCAGTAGCTGGACATTAAACTATGGCTACACCTTC.